This TCR beta chain was sequenced in a study of CD8+CD57+ T cells in acquired aplastic anemia. Study background: Recorded DNA amounts for sorted CD4+ and CD8+ cells had an average of approximately 3.2 ug. Researchers reported that healthy donors averaged roughly 9.8 million reads for CD4+ cells. Whole-study findings and limits: Simpson's diversity of CD8+ cells was not significantly different in patients compared with controls.

Genomic DNA was employed as the template in profiling TCR beta VDJ and CDR3. TCRdb recomputed calls from the reads with MiXCR, one row per CDR3 protein. The table lists around 150,000 distinct CDR3 sequences, around 40% of them singletons. The length of the CDR3 is 13 residues. Germline loops: CDR1 SQVTM, CDR2 ANQGSEA. Trimming shortened V by 6 bases and J by 13 bases, and 19 bases separated the two germline ends. In this sample, this clonotype turned up a few times. Its antigen is not known. This TCR came from a human donor in good health. The chain carries TRBV29-1 and TRBJ1-6; possible D gene TRBD1, 5 bases. What was sequenced was sorted CD4+, CD8+, or CD8+CD57+ T cells (not recorded which) from PBMCs. CDR3 in DNA: TGCAGCGTAGCTGACTCAGGGCCGGGCCCCCTCCACTTT. Protein: CSVADSGPGPLHF.